This T cell receptor beta chain was found in a study of blood T cell repertoires in COVID-19. TCRdb keeps only in-frame clones here, not all; method: immunoSEQ multiplex PCR. Here the sample spans roughly 180,000 clones, 75% to 85% being singletons. Germline loops: CDR1 MDHEN, CDR2 SYDVKM. V was cut by 7 bases and J by 11 bases, with 11 bases left in between. This CDR3 is built from 10 residues. Sequenced input: peripheral blood. The TCR comes from a woman in her thirties or forties with COVID-19, enrolled during active disease. V and J are TRBV28 and TRBJ1-1, with D unclear. CDR3 region: CASTGLGAFF. The CDR3 DNA follows: TGTGCCAGCACGGGGTTGGGGGCTTTCTTT.